This T cell receptor beta chain was sequenced during a study of T cells in Graves' hyperthyroidism and ophthalmopathy. Germline CDR1 and CDR2: MDHEN and SYDVKM. This CDR3 has 14 residues. V was pared by 8 bases and J by 4 bases, with 14 bases between. TCR beta CDR3 regions were amplified from RNA transcripts. Primed by the HTBI set, a first-round RT-PCR was run on the TCR CDR3. TCRdb re-called the multiplex PCR reads through MiXCR, storing one row per CDR3 protein. The profile shows about 270,000 distinct CDR3 sequences, about 20% of them singletons. The clonotype originates from a man younger than 45 with Graves' ophthalmopathy. V gene TRBV28 combines with J gene TRBJ2-2; D is tentatively TRBD1 or TRBD2 (5 bases each). Sequenced sample: blood. Written as DNA, the CDR3 is TGTGCCAGCCGTCCGGGGCGTCTCACCGGGGAGCTGTTTTTT. It codes for CASRPGRLTGELFF.